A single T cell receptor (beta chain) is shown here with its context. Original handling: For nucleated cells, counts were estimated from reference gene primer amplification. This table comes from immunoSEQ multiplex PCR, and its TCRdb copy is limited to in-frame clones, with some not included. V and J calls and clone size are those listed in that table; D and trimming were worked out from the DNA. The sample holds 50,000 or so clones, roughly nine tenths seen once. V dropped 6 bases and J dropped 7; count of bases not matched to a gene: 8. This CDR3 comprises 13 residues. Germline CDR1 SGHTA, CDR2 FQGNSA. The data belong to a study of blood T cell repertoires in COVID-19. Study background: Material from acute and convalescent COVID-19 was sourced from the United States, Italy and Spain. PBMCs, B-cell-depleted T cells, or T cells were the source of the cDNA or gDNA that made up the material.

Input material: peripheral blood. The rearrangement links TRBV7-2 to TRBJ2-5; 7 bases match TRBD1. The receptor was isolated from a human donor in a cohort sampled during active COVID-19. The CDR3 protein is CASRGQPSGTQYF. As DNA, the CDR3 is TGTGCCAGCAGGGGACAGCCTAGTGGGACCCAGTACTTC.